Shown below are 27 T cell receptor beta chains from a single sample sequenced in a study of technical replicates of blood from a few donors. Sequencing was performed with immunoSEQ multiplex PCR; in TCRdb, only in-frame clones are kept and a portion is missing. The sample includes roughly 67,000 clones, roughly 98% of them seen just once. The sequenced sample consisted of T cells isolated from PBMCs. These receptors were taken from a human donor in good health.

CDR3 sequence reads: CSARVDPDNEQFF. DNA of the CDR3: TGCAGCGCCAGGGTCGACCCAGACAATGAGCAGTTCTTC. The chain joins TRBV29-1 to TRBJ2-1, with D tentatively TRBD1 (5 bases). Germline CDR1 reads SQVTM; CDR2 reads ANQGSEA. V was trimmed by 7 bases and J by 5 bases, leaving 15 bases between them. The CDR3 contains 13 residues.

J is TRBJ2-7 and V is TRBV5-1, with a possible D match to TRBD1 (6 bases). The V gene lost 4 bases and the J gene lost 2 bases, with 16 bases spanning the gap. The length of the CDR3 is 15 residues. The germline V gene encodes CDR1 SGHRS and CDR2 YFSETQ. This CDR3 reads CASSLGDGQPYEQYF. In nucleotides, the CDR3 is TGCGCCAGCAGCCTGGGAGACGGACAGCCCTACGAGCAGTACTTC.

V usage is TRBV9 and J usage is TRBJ1-2, with D possibly matching TRBD1 (6 bases). V dropped 3 bases and J dropped 1 base, with 13 bases sitting between them. From germline, CDR1 is SGDLS and CDR2 YYNGEE. This CDR3 is 15 amino acids long. The CDR3 sequence is CASSDRTDHNYGYTF. In nucleotides, the CDR3 is TGTGCCAGCAGCGACCGGACAGACCATAACTATGGCTACACCTTC. Full variable domain (rest looked up from reference TRBV9 and TRBJ1-2): DSGVTQTPKHLITATGQRVTLRCSPRSGDLSVYWYQQSLDQGLQFLIQYYNGEERAKGNILERFSAQQFPDLHSELNLSSLELGDSALYFCASSDRTDHNYGYTFGSGTRLTVV.

This rearrangement joins TRBV29-1 to TRBJ2-3; D is uncertain. The CDR3 length is 13 residues. The ends were cut back, 4 bases at V and 0 bases at J, with 8 bases in the middle. Germline V gene data show CDR1 as SQVTM and CDR2 as ANQGSEA. As DNA, the CDR3 is TGCAGCGTTGGCGGTCAAAGCACAGATACGCAGTATTTT. It is translated as CSVGGQSTDTQYF.

V is TRBV28 and J is TRBJ1-2; 10 bases match TRBD1. J lost 7 bases, V lost 1 base, and 3 bases had no gene match. This CDR3 is 14 amino acids long. CDR1 MDHEN and CDR2 SYDVKM come from the germline V gene. The CDR3 sequence: CASSLSRDRGGYTF. CDR3 sequence (DNA): TGTGCCAGCAGTTTATCCCGGGACAGGGGTGGCTACACCTTC.

The table lists this clone with a count of one. J is TRBJ2-3 and V is TRBV2; 7 bases match TRBD2. Germline values: CDR1 SNHLY, CDR2 FYNNEI. This CDR3 has 17 residues. Trimming took 3 bases from V and 6 from J; bases not matched to a gene: 15. CDR3: CASSELSSGRSGDTQYF. CDR3 DNA: TGTGCCAGCAGTGAGCTCTCTAGCGGTAGGTCAGGTGATACGCAGTATTTT. The full variable domain, rest sourced from reference TRBV2 and TRBJ2-3, is EPEVTQTPSHQVTQMGQEVILRCVPISNHLYFYWYRQILGQKVEFLVSFYNNEISEKSEIFDDQFSVERPDGSNFTLKIRSTKLEDSAMYFCASSELSSGRSGDTQYFGPGTRLTVL.

The chain recombines TRBV5-1 with TRBJ1-2, with D possibly matching TRBD1 (6 bases). V lost 2 bases, J lost 3 bases, and 8 bases lay in between. Germline lookup yields CDR1 SGHRS and CDR2 YFSETQ. This CDR3 is built from 13 residues. The CDR3 DNA sequence: TGCGCCAGCAGCTTCGAGGGGGACTATGGCTACACCTTC. This sequence encodes CASSFEGDYGYTF.

The chain joins TRBV5-4 to TRBJ2-7; D may be TRBD1 (7 bases). The CDR3 extends over 14 amino acids. Germline V CDR1 and CDR2: SGHNT, YYREEE (reference sequence). Trimming removed 3 bases at V and 1 base at J, with 11 bases between. In DNA, the CDR3 is TGTGCCAGCAGCTGGAGGGGGCTATCCTACGAGCAGTACTTC. Translation: CASSWRGLSYEQYF.

This chain links TRBV18 with TRBJ2-1; TRBD1 matches 7 bases. This CDR3 region has 13 residues. Germline V gene data show CDR1 as KGHSH and CDR2 as LQKENI. Germline trimming cut 4 bases from V and 6 bases from J; bases unmatched to any gene: 3. CDR3 region: CASSRTGGNEQFF. CDR3 bases: TGTGCCAGCTCACGGACAGGCGGCAATGAGCAGTTCTTC.

J is TRBJ2-7 and V is TRBV28, with 11 bases aligning to TRBD2. The V gene end was trimmed by 3 bases and the J gene end by 3 bases; junction bases not matched to a gene: 7. CDR1 MDHEN and CDR2 SYDVKM come from the germline V gene. The CDR3 length is 16 residues. The CDR3 bases are TGTGCCAGCAGTTTGCCTATAGCGGGAGGGATCTACGAGCAGTACTTC. Residues: CASSLPIAGGIYEQYF. Looking up the rest from reference TRBV28 and TRBJ2-7 gives the full variable domain: DVKVTQSSRYLVKRTGEKVFLECVQDMDHENMFWYRQDPGLGLRLIYFSYDVKMKEKGDIPEGYSVSREKKERFSLILESASTNQTSMYLCASSLPIAGGIYEQYFGPGTRLTVT.

This clone is a singleton in its sample. The rearrangement uses TRBV2 and TRBJ1-2; TRBD1 matches 10 bases. The CDR3 runs to 15 residues. The V gene end was trimmed by 5 bases and the J gene end by 7 bases; junction bases not matched to a gene: 10. Per the germline V gene, CDR1 is SNHLY and CDR2 is FYNNEI. The CDR3, as DNA: TGTGCCAGCAGTCCGCCCGGGACAGGGGTTACTGGCTACACCTTC. Protein product: CASSPPGTGVTGYTF.

This sequence joins TRBV11-2 and TRBJ2-7; D might be TRBD2 (6 bases). Between the trimmed V and J ends, which lost 2 bases and 5 bases, there was a span of 19 bases. The CDR3 is 16 residues long. Germline CDR1 is SGHAT and CDR2 is FQNNGV. In DNA, the CDR3 is TGTGCCAGCAGCTTACACCATCCGCGGGGTAAGCACGAGCAGTACTTC. It specifies CASSLHHPRGKHEQYF.

The V gene is TRBV13, the J gene TRBJ1-1; D remains ambiguous. Germline V lookup: CDR1 PRHDT, CDR2 FYEKMQ (reference sequence). V was pared by 6 bases and J by 1 base, with 6 bases between. This CDR3 comprises 12 residues. The CDR3 loop is CASRQPNTEAFF. The CDR3 nucleotides read TGTGCCAGCAGACAGCCGAACACTGAAGCTTTCTTT.

The chain carries TRBV27 and TRBJ2-7; D is ambiguous. From germline, CDR1 is MNHEY and CDR2 SMNVEV (reference sequence). The V and J ends lost 2 bases and 6 bases respectively, with 14 bases between them. CDR3 size: 14 residues. The CDR3 sequence: CASSLTPGKAEQYF. In DNA form, the CDR3 reads TGTGCCAGCAGTTTAACCCCAGGCAAGGCCGAGCAGTACTTC.

The chain couples TRBV15 to TRBJ1-6; 10 bases fit TRBD1. This CDR3 has 17 residues. Germline V gives CDR1 LNHNV, CDR2 YYDKDF (reference sequence). Trimming cost V 3 bases and J 0 bases; bases outside gene matches: 2. This CDR3 is CATSRGQGSSYNSPLHF. As DNA, the CDR3 is TGTGCCACCAGCAGGGGACAGGGGAGCTCCTATAATTCACCCCTCCACTTT.

The V and J genes are TRBV7-9 and TRBJ2-5, with D perhaps matching TRBD1 (6 bases). The CDR3 consists of 14 residues. Germline V gene sequence: CDR1 SEHNR, CDR2 FQNEAQ (reference sequence). V lost 1 base to trimming and J lost 2 bases, with 8 bases between them. CDR3 protein: CASSLVGTQETQYF. CDR3 nucleotide sequence: TGTGCCAGCAGCTTAGTTGGGACACAAGAGACCCAGTACTTC. Drawing the rest from reference TRBV7-9 and TRBJ2-5, the complete variable domain is DTGVSQNPRHKITKRGQNVTFRCDPISEHNRLYWYRQTLGQGPEFLTYFQNEAQLEKSRLLSDRFSAERPKGSFSTLEIQRTEQGDSAMYLCASSLVGTQETQYFGPGTRLLVL.

The V call is TRBV6-5, the J call TRBJ1-2, with 8 bases that match TRBD1. V was clipped by 5 bases and J by 10 bases; unmatched bases: 15. The CDR3 has 15 residues. Germline CDR1 is MNHEY and CDR2 is SVGAGI. CDR3 protein: CASSRQGLGSGAYTF. The CDR3 nucleotides are TGTGCCAGCAGTCGACAGGGGTTAGGGTCAGGAGCCTACACCTTC.

The rearrangement links TRBV9 to TRBJ1-5; a possible D gene is TRBD1 (5 bases). The CDR3 is 13 amino acids. The V and J ends lost 3 bases and 9 bases respectively, with 13 bases between them. Germline lookup yields CDR1 SGDLS and CDR2 YYNGEE. Here the CDR3 reads CASSAGGDPPQHF. The CDR3 DNA sequence: TGTGCCAGCAGCGCGGGGGGAGACCCGCCCCAGCATTTT. The full variable domain, with the rest looked up from reference TRBV9 and TRBJ1-5, is DSGVTQTPKHLITATGQRVTLRCSPRSGDLSVYWYQQSLDQGLQFLIQYYNGEERAKGNILERFSAQQFPDLHSELNLSSLELGDSALYFCASSAGGDPPQHFGDGTRLSIL.

This sequence joins TRBV4-1 and TRBJ1-2; 10 bases are a match to TRBD1. Germline-derived CDR1 and CDR2 are MGHRA and YSYEKL. The CDR3 loop spans 18 amino acids. The V gene end was trimmed by 1 base and the J gene end by 1 base; junction bases not matched to a gene: 9. CDR3 sequence (DNA): TGCGCCAGCAGCCAAGTTACTAGCGGACAGGGGGATAACTATGGCTACACCTTC. Amino acid sequence: CASSQVTSGQGDNYGYTF.

The chain employs TRBV7-6 and TRBJ2-3; 8 positions agree with TRBD2. V gave up 5 bases and J gave up 4 bases; unmatched junction bases: 8. The germline V gene has CDR1 SGHVS and CDR2 FNYEAQ. The CDR3 has 15 residues. DNA for the CDR3: TGTGCCAGCAGCCCGGGAGGGCCCCCGTCAGATACGCAGTATTTT. Residues: CASSPGGPPSDTQYF. Complete variable domain (other parts from reference TRBV7-6 and TRBJ2-3): GAGVSQSPRYKVTKRGQDVALRCDPISGHVSLYWYRQALGQGPEFLTYFNYEAQQDKSGLPNDRFSAERPEGSISTLTIQRTEQRDSAMYRCASSPGGPPSDTQYFGPGTRLTVL.

The V and J genes are TRBV7-3 and TRBJ1-6; 7 positions match TRBD1. CDR1 and CDR2 (germline): SGHTA, FQGTGA. Unmatched junction bases numbered 4, after V lost 4 bases and J lost 7 bases. The CDR3 runs to 14 residues. The CDR3 DNA sequence: TGTGCCAGCAGCTACGGACAGGAAAATTCACCCCTCCACTTT. Amino acid sequence: CASSYGQENSPLHF.

The V call is TRBV5-4, the J call TRBJ1-2; weak D call: TRBD1 (5 bases). Germline CDR1 is SGHNT and CDR2 is YYREEE (reference sequence). The CDR3 has 14 residues. V lost 3 bases to trimming and J lost 5 bases, with 14 bases between them. The CDR3 here is CASSSELTGYGYTF. The DNA of the CDR3 is TGTGCCAGCAGCTCGGAGCTTACAGGATATGGCTACACCTTC.

J is TRBJ2-2 and V is TRBV28; 12 nucleotides line up with TRBD1. Germline trimming cut 4 bases from V and 3 bases from J; bases unmatched to any gene: 12. This CDR3 has 19 amino acids. Germline CDR1 and CDR2: MDHEN and SYDVKM. CDR3 nucleotide sequence: TGTGCCAGCAGTTACCGGAGGTGGGGACAGGGGGCGGACACCGGGGAGCTGTTTTTT. It encodes CASSYRRWGQGADTGELFF.

V and J are TRBV7-6 and TRBJ1-2; 8 nucleotides match TRBD1. Germline values: CDR1 SGHVS, CDR2 FNYEAQ. The junction had 11 bases not matched to a gene; V was cut back by 6 bases and J by 8 bases. This CDR3 is built from 14 residues. The CDR3, as DNA: TGTGCCAGCAGACCCGGGACAGGCCCTCGGGGCTACACCTTC. Translation gives CASRPGTGPRGYTF.

The CDR3 sequence is CATSRDGSSLEFF. CDR3 in DNA: TGTGCCACCAGCAGAGACGGTAGTTCCCTCGAGTTCTTC. The chain uses TRBV15 and TRBJ2-1; D gene ambiguous. Looked up from germline, CDR1 is LNHNV and CDR2 is YYDKDF (reference sequence). The CDR3 extends over 13 amino acids. The V end lost 0 bases, the J end lost 14 bases, and 14 bases lay between the germline ends.

The V gene is TRBV10-1, the J gene TRBJ2-2, with TRBD2 matching 14 bases. There are 19 residues in the CDR3. The trim removed 2 bases at V and 4 bases at J, leaving 9 bases unmatched. The germline V gene has CDR1 WNHNN and CDR2 SYGVQD (reference sequence). The CDR3 nucleotides are TGCGCCAGCAGTGAGCGACCGGGACTAGCGGGAGAAAGCACCGGGGAGCTGTTTTTT. Translating gives CASSERPGLAGESTGELFF.

CDR3 DNA: TGTGCCAGCAAAAGGGGAAGGGGCGATCAGCCCCAGCATTTT. Encoded protein: CASKRGRGDQPQHF. The chain couples TRBV28 to TRBJ1-5, with D possibly matching TRBD1 (5 bases). Trimming removed 7 bases at V and 5 bases at J, with 15 bases between. There are 14 residues in the CDR3. Germline V lookup: CDR1 MDHEN, CDR2 SYDVKM. Based on the CDR3 plus reference TRBV28 and TRBJ1-5, the full variable domain is DVKVTQSSRYLVKRTGEKVFLECVQDMDHENMFWYRQDPGLGLRLIYFSYDVKMKEKGDIPEGYSVSREKKERFSLILESASTNQTSMYLCASKRGRGDQPQHFGDGTRLSIL.